The 9 T cell receptor beta chains below all came from one sample that was sequenced in a study of shared clonotypes between healthy human individuals. Naive-designated CD8 cells lacked CD45RO, were positively enriched for CCR7, and omitted terminally differentiated effector memory CD45RA+ cells. Measured with immunoSEQ multiplex PCR; TCRdb has only the in-frame clones, and not every one. The table records about 2 million clones, approximately 94% of them present only once. Sequencing used naive CD8+ T cells sorted from blood. The receptors here all came from a young man in good health.

Concerning this clone: The sample carries other DNA sequences with the same CDR3. The genes are TRBV9 and TRBJ2-7; D remains unclear. The germline V gene has CDR1 SGDLS and CDR2 YYNGEE. V lost 0 bases and J 0 bases, leaving 7 bases between the germline ends. The CDR3 contains 14 residues. The CDR3 nucleotides are TGTGCCAGCAGCGTAGGGAGTAGCTCCTACGAGCAGTACTTC. Translated: CASSVGSSSYEQYF.

This clone was counted once. The chain uses TRBV19 and TRBJ2-2; 10 bases agree with TRBD2. The CDR3 is 16 residues long. Germline assignment: CDR1 LNHDA and CDR2 SQIVND (reference sequence). The J segment lost 4 bases and the V segment lost 7 bases, leaving 9 bases of the junction unmatched. CDR3 DNA sequence: TGTGCCAGTAACTCCCTAGCGGGGGCTCTCACCGGGGAGCTGTTTTTT. Translated: CASNSLAGALTGELFF.

This CDR3 reads CASSLVQGPGTEAFF. CDR3 nucleotide sequence: TGTGCCAGCAGCTTAGTTCAGGGACCTGGGACTGAAGCTTTCTTT. The chain combines TRBV7-9 with TRBJ1-1, with D perhaps TRBD1 (5 bases). V shed 1 base and J shed 5 bases, with 14 bases lying between them. Germline loops: CDR1 SEHNR, CDR2 FQNEAQ (reference sequence). CDR3 length: 15 residues.

The J gene is TRBJ1-5, the V gene TRBV15; D unresolved. CDR3 size: 16 residues. CDR1 is LNHNV, CDR2 YYDKDF, per germline (reference sequence). V was clipped by 1 base and J by 3 bases, with 13 bases between them. CDR3 region: CATSRGDPLNNQPQHF. The CDR3 coding sequence is TGTGCCACCAGCAGAGGCGACCCTCTGAACAATCAGCCCCAGCATTTT.

This chain links TRBV5-6 with TRBJ1-6; D is unclear. The CDR3 is 14 amino acids. Between the trimmed V and J ends, which lost 4 bases and 8 bases, there was a span of 13 bases. Germline values: CDR1 SGHDT, CDR2 YYEEEE. The CDR3 protein is CASSVWAVDSPLHF. The CDR3 coding sequence is TGTGCCAGCAGCGTTTGGGCAGTGGATTCACCCCTCCACTTT.

CDR3 bases: TGCGCCAGCAGCCAAGATCAGTGGAGCGGAGAGACCCAGTACTTC. Encoded protein: CASSQDQWSGETQYF. The J gene is TRBJ2-5, the V gene TRBV4-3; a possible D gene is TRBD2 (5 bases). V lost 0 bases and J 4 bases, leaving 12 bases between the germline ends. The germline V gene has CDR1 LGHNA and CDR2 YSLEER. The CDR3 loop spans 15 amino acids.

Concerning this clone: Other nucleotide sequences in the sample specify the same CDR3. The CDR3 sequence is CASSPGTTNTGELFF. In nucleotides, the CDR3 is TGTGCCAGCAGTCCCGGGACAACGAACACCGGGGAGCTGTTTTTT. This chain joins TRBV27 and TRBJ2-2; TRBD1 might be the D (6 bases). V was cut by 5 bases and J by 0 bases, with 10 bases left in between. The CDR3 loop spans 15 amino acids. Germline CDR1 is MNHEY and CDR2 is SMNVEV (reference sequence).

The V call is TRBV4-2, the J call TRBJ2-3; the match to TRBD2 covers 8 bases. CDR1 is LGHNA and CDR2 is YNFKEQ in the germline V gene. V lost 4 bases to trimming and J lost 1 base; unmatched junction nucleotides: 1. This CDR3 comprises 14 residues. CDR3 residues: CASSPTSGTDTQYF. The CDR3 bases are TGTGCCAGCAGCCCGACTAGCGGCACAGATACGCAGTATTTT.

This clone occurred once. The V gene is TRBV30, the J gene TRBJ1-5; perhaps TRBD1 as D (5 bases). From germline, CDR1 is GTSNPN and CDR2 SVGIG (reference sequence). This CDR3 is built from 13 residues. V gave up 1 base and J gave up 4 bases, with 8 bases separating them. As DNA, the CDR3 is TGTGCCTGGAGTGCAGGGTGGAATCAGCCCCAGCATTTT. Residues: CAWSAGWNQPQHF.